The 15 T cell receptor beta chains presented below share a single source sample, sequenced in a study of OX40 agonist ivuxolimab in advanced cancers. Clones were read by immunoSEQ multiplex PCR, and TCRdb kept only the in-frame ones, dropping some. The sample has roughly 77,000 clones; around 80% are singletons. The material was CD4+ or CD8+ T cells sorted from blood, obtained in a trial of the OX40 agonist ivuxolimab. The source is an adult with an advanced solid tumor such as melanoma, head and neck, liver or kidney cancer.

The rearrangement uses TRBV28 and TRBJ2-7; perhaps TRBD2 as D (6 bases). From germline, CDR1 is MDHEN and CDR2 SYDVKM. Trimming removed 4 bases from V and 12 bases from J, with 16 bases in between. This CDR3 is built from 12 residues. As DNA, the CDR3 is TGTGCCAGCAGTTCCAGCGGGTTCGGGTCGTACTTC. It specifies CASSSSGFGSYF.

The chain joins TRBV7-2 to TRBJ1-2, with unresolved D. Germline CDR1 is SGHTA and CDR2 is FQGNSA. V was clipped by 2 bases and J by 7 bases, with 17 bases between them. CDR3 length: 15 amino acids. CDR3 bases: TGTGCCAGCAGCTTACCCTGGATGGATTGGGGTGGCTACACCTTC. It is translated as CASSLPWMDWGGYTF.

The V call is TRBV7-2, the J call TRBJ2-2; no clear D gene. In germline, CDR1 is SGHTA, CDR2 FQGNSA. V shed 2 bases and J shed 8 bases, with 6 bases lying between them. The CDR3 extends over 12 amino acids. CDR3 amino acids: CASSLPWGELFF. In DNA form, the CDR3 reads TGTGCCAGCAGCTTACCGTGGGGGGAGCTGTTTTTT.

The CDR3 reads CASSLNLQSFATNEKLFF. For the CDR3, the DNA is TGCGCCAGCAGCTTGAATCTCCAGAGCTTTGCAACTAATGAAAAACTGTTTTTT. The chain has TRBV5-1 and TRBJ1-4, with D hard to call. The V gene lost 1 base and the J gene lost 0 bases, with 16 bases spanning the gap. Per germline, CDR1 SGHRS and CDR2 YFSETQ. This CDR3 is 18 amino acids long.

This chain joins TRBV18 and TRBJ1-2; a possible D gene is TRBD1 (5 bases). This CDR3 region has 15 residues. The germline gives CDR1 KGHSH, CDR2 LQKENI. Trimming removed 3 bases at V and 2 bases at J, with 13 bases between. The CDR3 loop is CASSPGEGVNYGYTF. CDR3 DNA sequence: TGTGCCAGCTCACCGGGGGAAGGGGTAAACTATGGCTACACCTTC.

This chain's CDR3 is CATSRGPGQGKGKLFF. The CDR3 nucleotides are TGTGCCACCAGCAGGGGCCCGGGACAGGGTAAAGGAAAACTGTTTTTT. This chain uses TRBV15 with TRBJ1-4; the match to TRBD1 covers 9 bases. The CDR3 has 16 amino acids. Germline loops: CDR1 LNHNV, CDR2 YYDKDF (reference sequence). The V and J ends lost 3 bases and 10 bases, in that order; junction bases with no gene match: 12.

This rearrangement joins TRBV29-1 to TRBJ2-3, with D unclear. V dropped 5 bases and J dropped 0 bases, with 12 bases sitting between them. This CDR3 region has 14 residues. Germline assignment: CDR1 SQVTM and CDR2 ANQGSEA. The CDR3 nucleotides read TGCAGCGTTTCGCGCGCGGTGAGCACAGATACGCAGTATTTT. Protein: CSVSRAVSTDTQYF.

This clone was observed a single time. The chain carries TRBV5-6 and TRBJ1-2, with TRBD1 identical over 9 bases. The junction had 8 bases not matched to a gene; V was cut back by 4 bases and J by 4 bases. Germline V gene lookup returns CDR1 SGHDT and CDR2 YYEEEE. CDR3 size: 15 residues. The CDR3 DNA reads as TGTGCCAGCAGCGTCACAGGGGGCAGTGGCTATGGCTACACCTTC. Translation gives CASSVTGGSGYGYTF.

This clone was seen a single time. DNA for the CDR3: TGCGCCAGCAGCCAAGAGGTCCCCCTGTTGGGAGGCTACACCTTC. Protein product: CASSQEVPLLGGYTF. The chain is built from TRBV4-1 and TRBJ1-2; no clear D gene. Trimming cost V 0 bases and J 8 bases, with 16 bases left between them. CDR1 MGHRA and CDR2 YSYEKL come from the germline V gene. This CDR3 is built from 15 residues.

The V gene is TRBV28, the J gene TRBJ2-4, with D tentatively TRBD1 or TRBD2 (7 bases each). The germline V and J ends were trimmed by 6 bases and 6 bases, with 15 bases remaining between them. Germline V gene sequence: CDR1 MDHEN, CDR2 SYDVKM. The length of the CDR3 is 14 residues. The CDR3, as DNA: TGTGCCAGCAGGCTCCAGGGGGGGGCAAACATTCAGTACTTC. Protein product: CASRLQGGANIQYF.

CDR3 nucleotide sequence: TGTGCCAGCAGCCCCTTTGGGGCAGTTACCTACGAGCAGTACTTC. Translation gives CASSPFGAVTYEQYF. This chain uses TRBV7-2 with TRBJ2-7; TRBD1 might be the D (5 bases). V shed 5 bases and J shed 2 bases, with 16 bases lying between them. CDR1 and CDR2 from the germline V gene are SGHTA and FQGNSA. CDR3 length: 15 amino acids.

This chain links TRBV2 with TRBJ1-6; D is uncertain. The CDR3 covers 14 residues. V was trimmed by 7 bases and J by 0 bases, leaving 7 bases between them. Germline V gene sequence: CDR1 SNHLY, CDR2 FYNNEI. The CDR3 DNA is TGTGCCAGCAAGGCGGTCTCCTATAATTCACCCCTCCACTTT. Its translation is CASKAVSYNSPLHF.

The J gene is TRBJ2-3, the V gene TRBV6-1; perhaps TRBD1 as D (6 bases). The CDR3 runs to 14 residues. CDR1 MNHNS and CDR2 SASEGT come from the germline V gene. V was trimmed by 3 bases and J by 3 bases, leaving 10 bases between them. CDR3 in DNA: TGTGCCAGCAGTGATGGGACATGGACAGATACGCAGTATTTT. As protein: CASSDGTWTDTQYF.

The rearrangement joins TRBV19 to TRBJ2-1; 13 bases are shared with TRBD2. Germline CDR1 is LNHDA and CDR2 is SQIVND (reference sequence). The V gene end was trimmed by 4 bases and the J gene end by 3 bases; junction bases not matched to a gene: 12. The CDR3 spans 19 residues. The CDR3 DNA follows: TGTGCCAGTAGTAAAACGGGGACTAGCGGGAAGGTAGGCTACAATGAGCAGTTCTTC. Amino acids: CASSKTGTSGKVGYNEQFF.

The CDR3 sequence: CASSQTVGARTEAFF. CDR3 in DNA: TGCGCCAGCAGCCAGACGGTAGGGGCAAGGACTGAAGCTTTCTTT. This chain connects TRBV5-1 to TRBJ1-1; D is perhaps TRBD1 (5 bases). The CDR3 is 15 residues long. Germline CDR1 and CDR2: SGHRS and YFSETQ. Trimming left V 4 bases short and J 5 bases short, with 18 bases between.